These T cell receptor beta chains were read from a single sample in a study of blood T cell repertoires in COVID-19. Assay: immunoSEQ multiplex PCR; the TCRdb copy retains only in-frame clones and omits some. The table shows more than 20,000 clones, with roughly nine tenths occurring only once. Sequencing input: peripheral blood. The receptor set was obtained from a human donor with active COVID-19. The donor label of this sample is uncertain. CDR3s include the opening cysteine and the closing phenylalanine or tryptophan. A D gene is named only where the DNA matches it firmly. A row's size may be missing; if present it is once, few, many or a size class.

CDR3aa: CASSQAGLTDTQYF; CDR3nt: TGCGCCAGCAGCCAGGCGGGATTGACAGATACGCAGTATTTT; v_gene: TRBV4-1; d_gene: -; abundance: -; len: 14; j_gene: TRBJ2-3
CDR3aa: CASSDALWRNQPQHF; CDR3nt: TGTGCCAGCAGTGATGCCCTTTGGCGCAATCAGCCCCAGCATTTT; v_gene: TRBV6-1; d_gene: -; abundance: -; len: 15; j_gene: TRBJ1-5
CDR3aa: CASSLAGGGGYTF; CDR3nt: TGCGCCAGCAGCTTGGCAGGGGGCGGTGGCTACACCTTC; v_gene: TRBV5-1; d_gene: TRBD1; abundance: -; len: 13; j_gene: TRBJ1-2
CDR3aa: CASSLGGASSYEQYF; CDR3nt: TGTGCCAGCAGCTTAGGCGGGGCGAGCTCCTACGAGCAGTACTTC; v_gene: TRBV7-2; d_gene: -; abundance: -; len: 15; j_gene: TRBJ2-7
CDR3aa: CASRGGGHSYEQYF; CDR3nt: TGTGCCAGCAGAGGAGGGGGCCATTCCTACGAGCAGTACTTC; v_gene: TRBV4-2; d_gene: -; abundance: -; len: 14; j_gene: TRBJ2-7
CDR3aa: CASSLTGGATGELFF; CDR3nt: TGTGCCAGTAGCCTAACAGGGGGCGCGACCGGGGAGCTGTTTTTT; v_gene: TRBV19; d_gene: TRBD1; abundance: once; len: 15; j_gene: TRBJ2-2
CDR3aa: CASSLTPGDEYGYTF; CDR3nt: TGTGCCAGCAGCTTAACCCCCGGGGATGAATATGGCTACACCTTC; v_gene: TRBV7-3; d_gene: -; abundance: -; len: 15; j_gene: TRBJ1-2
CDR3aa: CASSIATGVRDEQFF; CDR3nt: TGTGCCAGTAGTATAGCGACAGGTGTCAGGGATGAGCAGTTCTTC; v_gene: TRBV19; d_gene: -; abundance: -; len: 15; j_gene: TRBJ2-1
CDR3aa: CASSLGFIADTGELFF; CDR3nt: TGTGCCAGCAGCTTAGGTTTTATAGCGGACACCGGGGAGCTGTTTTTT; v_gene: TRBV11-3; d_gene: -; abundance: -; len: 16; j_gene: TRBJ2-2
CDR3aa: CASSIIAGGDTDTQYF; CDR3nt: TGTGCCAGCAGCATTATAGCGGGGGGGGACACAGATACGCAGTATTTT; v_gene: TRBV5-5; d_gene: TRBD2; abundance: -; len: 16; j_gene: TRBJ2-3
CDR3aa: CASSLSGTYNEQFF; CDR3nt: TGTGCCAGCAGCCTCTCGGGGACCTACAATGAGCAGTTCTTC; v_gene: TRBV6-5; d_gene: -; abundance: -; len: 14; j_gene: TRBJ2-1
CDR3aa: CASSVGLAGMADTQYF; CDR3nt: TGTGCCAGCAGCGTAGGGCTAGCGGGAATGGCGGATACGCAGTATTTT; v_gene: TRBV9; d_gene: TRBD2; abundance: -; len: 16; j_gene: TRBJ2-3
CDR3aa: CASSSQLAGTDTQYF; CDR3nt: TGTGCCAGCAGCTCGCAACTAGCGGGCACAGATACGCAGTATTTT; v_gene: TRBV7-3; d_gene: TRBD2; abundance: -; len: 15; j_gene: TRBJ2-3
CDR3aa: CASSYEEDGTNYGYTF; CDR3nt: TGTGCCAGCAGTTACGAGGAAGACGGTACTAACTATGGCTACACCTTC; v_gene: TRBV6-2/TRBV6-3; d_gene: -; abundance: -; len: 16; j_gene: TRBJ1-2
CDR3aa: CASSLQGAGNTIYF; CDR3nt: TGTGCCAGCAGTTTACAGGGGGCAGGAAACACCATATATTTT; v_gene: TRBV6-6; d_gene: TRBD1; abundance: -; len: 14; j_gene: TRBJ1-3
CDR3aa: CASSVGRASGGYNEQFF; CDR3nt: TGTGCCAGCAGCGTAGGGAGGGCTAGCGGGGGGTACAATGAGCAGTTCTTC; v_gene: TRBV9; d_gene: TRBD2; abundance: few; len: 17; j_gene: TRBJ2-1
CDR3aa: CASSSGQRRSNSPLHF; CDR3nt: TGTGCCAGCAGCTCGGGACAGCGGAGGTCTAATTCACCCCTCCACTTT; v_gene: TRBV7-2; d_gene: TRBD1; abundance: -; len: 16; j_gene: TRBJ1-6
CDR3aa: CSVGAGGPVNEQFF; CDR3nt: TGCAGCGTTGGAGCAGGGGGCCCCGTCAATGAGCAGTTCTTC; v_gene: TRBV29-1; d_gene: TRBD1; abundance: -; len: 14; j_gene: TRBJ2-1
CDR3aa: CASTSGGRSSGANVLTF; CDR3nt: TGTGCCAGCACATCGGGCGGGAGGTCCTCTGGGGCCAACGTCCTGACTTTC; v_gene: TRBV19; d_gene: TRBD2; abundance: -; len: 17; j_gene: TRBJ2-6
CDR3aa: CASSYGSSGRLPTDTQYF; CDR3nt: TGTGCCAGCAGCTACGGCTCTAGCGGGAGACTTCCAACAGATACGCAGTATTTT; v_gene: TRBV7-6; d_gene: TRBD2; abundance: -; len: 18; j_gene: TRBJ2-3
CDR3aa: CASSSENTEAFF; CDR3nt: TGTGCCAGCAGTTCAGAGAACACTGAAGCTTTCTTT; v_gene: TRBV27; d_gene: -; abundance: -; len: 12; j_gene: TRBJ1-1
CDR3aa: CACGRGSGGAYPYNEQFF; CDR3nt: TGTGCCTGTGGCCGGGGGAGCGGGGGGGCCTATCCCTACAATGAGCAGTTCTTC; v_gene: TRBV30; d_gene: TRBD2; abundance: -; len: 18; j_gene: TRBJ2-1
CDR3aa: CASRDMAHYEQYF; CDR3nt: TGTGCCAGCAGAGACATGGCCCACTACGAGCAGTACTTC; v_gene: TRBV6-5; d_gene: -; abundance: -; len: 13; j_gene: TRBJ2-7
CDR3aa: CASSSWPDYYNSPLHF; CDR3nt: TGTGCCAGCAGTTCTTGGCCCGATTACTATAATTCACCCCTCCACTTT; v_gene: TRBV27; d_gene: -; abundance: -; len: 16; j_gene: TRBJ1-6
CDR3aa: CASSLAGGINEKLFF; CDR3nt: TGTGCCAGCAGCTTAGCAGGCGGAATTAATGAAAAACTGTTTTTT; v_gene: TRBV7-2; d_gene: -; abundance: once; len: 15; j_gene: TRBJ1-4
CDR3aa: CARGTSGRNEQFF; CDR3nt: TGTGCCAGAGGGACTAGCGGGAGAAATGAGCAGTTCTTC; v_gene: TRBV7-9; d_gene: TRBD2; abundance: -; len: 13; j_gene: TRBJ2-1
CDR3aa: CASSSVASESTQYF; CDR3nt: TGTGCCAGTAGCAGCGTGGCAAGCGAGAGTACGCAGTATTTT; v_gene: TRBV19; d_gene: -; abundance: -; len: 14; j_gene: TRBJ2-3
CDR3aa: CASSPGGGGQPQHF; CDR3nt: TGTGCCAGCAGTCCAGGGGGCGGAGGTCAGCCCCAGCATTTT; v_gene: TRBV28; d_gene: TRBD1; abundance: -; len: 14; j_gene: TRBJ1-5
CDR3aa: CASSQRTGTGSYNSPLHF; CDR3nt: TGTGCCAGCAGCCAAAGGACAGGGACGGGGTCCTATAATTCACCCCTCCACTTT; v_gene: TRBV7-9; d_gene: TRBD1; abundance: few; len: 18; j_gene: TRBJ1-6
CDR3aa: CASSQDRVTEAFF; CDR3nt: TGTGCCAGCTCCCAGGACAGGGTAACTGAAGCTTTCTTT; v_gene: TRBV18; d_gene: TRBD1; abundance: -; len: 13; j_gene: TRBJ1-1
CDR3aa: CASSLGGQGTGELFF; CDR3nt: TGTGCCAGCAGCTTGGGGGGACAGGGGACCGGGGAGCTGTTTTTT; v_gene: TRBV5-4; d_gene: TRBD1; abundance: -; len: 15; j_gene: TRBJ2-2
CDR3aa: CASSLGQGGREKLFF; CDR3nt: TGTGCCAGCAGCCTAGGACAGGGGGGCCGGGAAAAACTGTTTTTT; v_gene: TRBV3-1/TRBV3-2; d_gene: TRBD1; abundance: -; len: 15; j_gene: TRBJ1-4
CDR3aa: CAISDGGLRQETQYF; CDR3nt: TGTGCCATCAGTGATGGGGGCCTTCGGCAAGAGACCCAGTACTTC; v_gene: TRBV10-3; d_gene: -; abundance: -; len: 15; j_gene: TRBJ2-5
CDR3aa: CASSQDRKAPSTGTYEQYF; CDR3nt: TGTGCCAGCAGCCAAGATCGGAAGGCCCCCTCGACAGGGACTTACGAGCAGTACTTC; v_gene: TRBV3-1/TRBV3-2; d_gene: -; abundance: -; len: 19; j_gene: TRBJ2-7
CDR3aa: CASSRIGTGNTGELFF; CDR3nt: TGTGCCAGCAGTAGGATCGGGACAGGGAACACCGGGGAGCTGTTTTTT; v_gene: TRBV2; d_gene: TRBD1; abundance: -; len: 16; j_gene: TRBJ2-2
CDR3aa: CASSSSGGNYNEQFF; CDR3nt: TGCGCCAGCAGCAGTAGCGGGGGCAATTACAATGAGCAGTTCTTC; v_gene: TRBV5-1; d_gene: TRBD2; abundance: few; len: 15; j_gene: TRBJ2-1
CDR3aa: CASSAGTGGVQYF; CDR3nt: TGTGCCAGCAGTGCCGGGACAGGGGGTGTTCAGTACTTC; v_gene: TRBV28; d_gene: TRBD1; abundance: -; len: 13; j_gene: TRBJ2-5
CDR3aa: CASSNPPRDTQYF; CDR3nt: TGTGCCAGCAGTAATCCCCCCCGAGATACGCAGTATTTT; v_gene: TRBV6-2/TRBV6-3; d_gene: -; abundance: -; len: 13; j_gene: TRBJ2-3
CDR3aa: CASSFSNRNNQPQHF; CDR3nt: TGTGCCAGCAGTTTCTCAAACAGAAACAATCAGCCCCAGCATTTT; v_gene: TRBV28; d_gene: -; abundance: -; len: 15; j_gene: TRBJ1-5
CDR3aa: CASSLTGLRDTQYF; CDR3nt: TGTGCCAGCAGCTTAACGGGACTAAGAGATACGCAGTATTTT; v_gene: TRBV7-3; d_gene: TRBD2; abundance: few; len: 14; j_gene: TRBJ2-3
CDR3aa: CATSHTDTQYF; CDR3nt: TGTGCCACCAGTCACACAGATACGCAGTATTTT; v_gene: TRBV24-1; d_gene: -; abundance: -; len: 11; j_gene: TRBJ2-3
CDR3aa: CASSPSRLAGGPDTQYF; CDR3nt: TGCGCCAGCAGTCCGTCCCGACTAGCGGGGGGACCAGATACGCAGTATTTT; v_gene: TRBV10-1; d_gene: TRBD2; abundance: once; len: 17; j_gene: TRBJ2-3
CDR3aa: CASSAEAGGSYNEQFF; CDR3nt: TGTGCCAGCAGCGCCGAAGCGGGAGGCTCCTACAATGAGCAGTTCTTC; v_gene: TRBV5-4; d_gene: TRBD2; abundance: -; len: 16; j_gene: TRBJ2-1
CDR3aa: CAISETEVHNEQFF; CDR3nt: TGTGCCATCAGTGAGACGGAGGTCCACAATGAGCAGTTCTTC; v_gene: TRBV10-3; d_gene: -; abundance: -; len: 14; j_gene: TRBJ2-1
CDR3aa: CASSVASGSTGELFF; CDR3nt: TGTGCCAGCAGCGTGGCCAGCGGGAGTACCGGGGAGCTGTTTTTT; v_gene: TRBV9; d_gene: TRBD2; abundance: -; len: 15; j_gene: TRBJ2-2
CDR3aa: CASSKEAGGLYNEQFF; CDR3nt: TGTGCCAGCAGCAAAGAAGCGGGGGGCCTTTACAATGAGCAGTTCTTC; v_gene: TRBV7-6; d_gene: TRBD2; abundance: few; len: 16; j_gene: TRBJ2-1
CDR3aa: CASSITGGLTDTQYF; CDR3nt: TGTGCCAGCTCAATAACCGGGGGTCTCACAGATACGCAGTATTTT; v_gene: TRBV18; d_gene: -; abundance: -; len: 15; j_gene: TRBJ2-3
CDR3aa: CASSYSQTLGNSPLHF; CDR3nt: TGTGCCAGCAGTTACTCCCAGACGCTGGGCAATTCACCCCTCCACTTT; v_gene: TRBV6-5; d_gene: -; abundance: -; len: 16; j_gene: TRBJ1-6
CDR3aa: CASSLERGMKTQYF; CDR3nt: TGTGCCAGCAGCTTAGAAAGGGGGATGAAGACCCAGTACTTC; v_gene: TRBV7-2; d_gene: -; abundance: -; len: 14; j_gene: TRBJ2-5
CDR3aa: CASTLEIGQVSSGGYTF; CDR3nt: TGTGCCAGCACACTTGAAATAGGACAGGTGTCATCGGGCGGCTACACCTTC; v_gene: TRBV18; d_gene: TRBD1; abundance: -; len: 17; j_gene: TRBJ1-2
CDR3aa: CASSEPVEQYF; CDR3nt: TGTGCCAGCAGTGAACCGGTTGAGCAGTACTTC; v_gene: TRBV2; d_gene: -; abundance: -; len: 11; j_gene: TRBJ2-7
CDR3aa: CAISAGAGEQYF; CDR3nt: TGTGCCATCAGTGCTGGGGCGGGAGAGCAGTACTTC; v_gene: TRBV10-3; d_gene: -; abundance: -; len: 12; j_gene: TRBJ2-7
CDR3aa: CASSQTSRSSYEQYF; CDR3nt: TGTGCCAGCAGCCAAACTAGTCGGAGCTCCTACGAGCAGTACTTC; v_gene: TRBV4-2; d_gene: -; abundance: -; len: 15; j_gene: TRBJ2-7
CDR3aa: CASSPLRGEQYF; CDR3nt: TGTGCCAGCTCACCGTTACGCGGTGAGCAGTACTTC; v_gene: TRBV18; d_gene: -; abundance: -; len: 12; j_gene: TRBJ2-7
CDR3aa: CAWGTGVANEKLFF; CDR3nt: TGTGCCTGGGGAACAGGGGTGGCTAATGAAAAACTGTTTTTT; v_gene: TRBV30; d_gene: TRBD1; abundance: -; len: 14; j_gene: TRBJ1-4
CDR3aa: CASTQTGSNYGYTF; CDR3nt: TGTGCCAGCACCCAGACAGGTTCTAACTATGGCTACACCTTC; v_gene: TRBV6-5; d_gene: -; abundance: -; len: 14; j_gene: TRBJ1-2
CDR3aa: CASSAFSLSGETFNYGYTF; CDR3nt: TGTGCCAGCAGTGCGTTCTCTTTGTCGGGGGAAACTTTTAACTATGGCTACACCTTC; v_gene: TRBV2; d_gene: -; abundance: -; len: 19; j_gene: TRBJ1-2